This entry lists 18 T cell receptor beta chains sequenced from one sample in a study of T cell responses to AZD1222 COVID-19 vaccine. The method was immunoSEQ multiplex PCR; TCRdb's version includes in-frame clones alone and lacks a portion of them. Seen here are roughly 150,000 clones, approximately 87% observed once, and the top ten hold about 9%. The source was peripheral blood, collected 28 days after the second AZD1222 dose. The receptors come from an adult who received the AZD1222 COVID-19 vaccine.

This rearrangement joins TRBV7-2 to TRBJ2-5; no definite D call. The length of the CDR3 is 11 residues. CDR1 and CDR2 (germline): SGHTA, FQGNSA. Trimming took 2 bases from V and 5 from J, leaving 3 bases between them. CDR3 loop: CASSLKETQYF. In nucleotides, the CDR3 is TGTGCCAGCAGCTTAAAGGAGACCCAGTACTTC.

The chain couples TRBV19 to TRBJ1-6, with TRBD1 identical over 8 bases. This CDR3 is 15 amino acids long. V was clipped by 0 bases and J by 9 bases; unmatched bases: 4. Germline V gene data show CDR1 as LNHDA and CDR2 as SQIVND (reference sequence). In DNA form, the CDR3 reads TGTGCCAGTAGTATAGAAGTCAGGGGGCGTTCACCCCTCCACTTT. Translated: CASSIEVRGRSPLHF.

The chain combines TRBV4-1 with TRBJ1-2; 9 bases fit TRBD1. The V segment lost 0 bases and the J segment 3 bases; nucleotides outside the gene matches: 5. This CDR3 is 16 amino acids long. Germline-derived CDR1 and CDR2 are MGHRA and YSYEKL. CDR3 amino acids: CASSQDRTGEYYGYTF. The CDR3 nucleotides read TGCGCCAGCAGCCAAGATAGGACAGGGGAGTACTATGGCTACACCTTC.

The chain has TRBV6-5 and TRBJ2-7; the D is unclear. This CDR3 is 14 amino acids long. The germline CDR1 and CDR2 sequences are MNHEY and SVGAGI. Trimming pared 5 bases from V and 2 bases from J, leaving 13 bases between. CDR3 residues: CASSPLGVTYEQYF. The CDR3 DNA reads as TGTGCCAGCAGTCCTCTTGGGGTTACCTACGAGCAGTACTTC.

The chain combines TRBV18 with TRBJ1-6; D is uncertain. V shed 3 bases and J shed 7 bases, with 7 bases lying between them. The CDR3 is made up of 13 amino acids. Germline V gene data show CDR1 as KGHSH and CDR2 as LQKENI. As DNA, the CDR3 is TGTGCCAGCTCACCCGTCGGCAATTCACCCCTCCACTTT. Translated, it gives CASSPVGNSPLHF.

The chain joins TRBV11-3 to TRBJ2-2; 9 nucleotides align to TRBD2. V lost 4 bases to trimming and J lost 5 bases; unmatched junction nucleotides: 8. Germline CDR1 and CDR2: SGHNT and YENEEA. This CDR3 spans 16 amino acids. The DNA of the CDR3 is TGTGCCAGCAGCTCAATAGCGGGAGTAGGGACCGGGGAGCTGTTTTTT. Translated: CASSSIAGVGTGELFF.

The chain combines TRBV7-2 with TRBJ1-2; D is uncertain. The germline V gene encodes CDR1 SGHTA and CDR2 FQGNSA. V was clipped by 2 bases and J by 5 bases, with 12 bases between them. The CDR3 is 14 residues long. CDR3 sequence reads: CASSLKFQQYGYTF. The CDR3 bases are TGTGCCAGCAGCTTAAAATTCCAGCAATATGGCTACACCTTC.

This clone was picked up one time. V gene TRBV5-1 combines with J gene TRBJ2-7; D remains unclear. This CDR3 region has 15 residues. The V gene lost 4 bases and the J gene lost 6 bases, with 20 bases spanning the gap. Germline-derived CDR1 and CDR2 are SGHRS and YFSETQ. DNA for the CDR3: TGCGCCAGCAGCCCCCTTCTGGAGATTCCTCCCGAGCAGTACTTC. Encoded protein: CASSPLLEIPPEQYF.

The chain couples TRBV6-2 or TRBV6-3 to TRBJ1-2; D remains unclear. CDR3 length: 15 amino acids. The ends were cut back, 5 bases at V and 13 bases at J, with 26 bases in the middle. Germline V gives CDR1 MNHEY, CDR2 SVGEGT. In DNA, the CDR3 is TGTGCCAGCAGTACCGCAACAACCTATGGCAACGGGGTCACCTTC. Amino acids: CASSTATTYGNGVTF.

This clone was detected once. CDR3 nucleotide sequence: TGTGCCAGCAGCCCCCAGGGATATCGCTATGGCTACACCTTC. This sequence encodes CASSPQGYRYGYTF. The chain uses TRBV11-2 and TRBJ1-2; D is possibly TRBD1 (5 bases). Germline loops: CDR1 SGHAT, CDR2 FQNNGV. Trimming took 5 bases from V and 4 from J, leaving 14 bases between them. This CDR3 spans 14 amino acids.

The chain employs TRBV18 and TRBJ2-3; D gene unclear. The CDR3 spans 13 residues. Germline V lookup: CDR1 KGHSH, CDR2 LQKENI. V was pared by 4 bases and J by 4 bases, with 9 bases between. CDR3 protein: CASSRPRPDTQYF. CDR3 bases: TGTGCCAGCTCACGGCCACGACCAGATACGCAGTATTTT.

The chain recombines TRBV28 with TRBJ1-6; no reliable D call. Germline lookup yields CDR1 MDHEN and CDR2 SYDVKM. The V and J ends lost 6 bases and 5 bases respectively, with 11 bases between them. The CDR3 has 14 amino acids. The CDR3 sequence is CASRNVGNNSPLHF. CDR3 DNA sequence: TGTGCCAGCAGGAACGTGGGGAATAATTCACCCCTCCACTTT.

The rearrangement joins TRBV7-8 to TRBJ2-1; 15 nucleotides match TRBD2. CDR3 length: 17 residues. Germline loops: CDR1 SGHVS, CDR2 FQNEAQ. V was pared by 0 bases and J by 9 bases, with 6 bases of the junction left unmatched. Here the CDR3 reads CASSLAGLAGGRVEQFF. In nucleotides, the CDR3 is TGTGCCAGCAGCTTAGCGGGACTAGCGGGAGGTCGAGTTGAGCAGTTCTTC.

The chain uses TRBV24-1 and TRBJ1-5; D call uncertain. The germline gives CDR1 KGHDR, CDR2 SFDVKD. The CDR3 is made up of 14 amino acids. The V and J ends lost 5 bases and 0 bases respectively, with 7 bases between them. The CDR3 loop reads CATSAPYSNQPQHF. The CDR3 coding sequence is TGTGCCACCAGTGCCCCTTATAGCAATCAGCCCCAGCATTTT.

The V gene is TRBV10-2, the J gene TRBJ2-5; no clear D gene. CDR1 WSHSY and CDR2 SAAADI come from the germline V gene. The CDR3 runs 11 residues. With 3 bases removed from V and 5 bases from J, the gap between germline ends came to 4 bases. As DNA, the CDR3 is TGCGCCAGCAGTGAAGGGGAGACCCAGTACTTC. Residues: CASSEGETQYF.

The chain joins TRBV7-9 to TRBJ2-2; D not resolved. Per germline, CDR1 SEHNR and CDR2 FQNEAQ (reference sequence). The CDR3 runs 14 residues. V was trimmed by 5 bases and J by 6 bases, leaving 13 bases between them. CDR3 residues: CASSPAYSSGELFF. Here the CDR3 DNA reads TGTGCCAGCAGCCCAGCCTACTCTTCCGGGGAGCTGTTTTTT.

V usage is TRBV12-3 or TRBV12-4 and J usage is TRBJ1-1; D is possibly TRBD1 (5 bases). The ends were cut back, 5 bases at V and 4 bases at J, with 5 bases in the middle. The CDR3 totals 11 residues. The CDR3 region has the DNA TGTGCCAGCAGTAGGGGCACTGAAGCTTTCTTT. Amino acids: CASSRGTEAFF.

The rearrangement joins TRBV9 to TRBJ2-7; D possibly matches TRBD1 or TRBD2 (6 bases each). V shed 1 base and J shed 6 bases, with 14 bases lying between them. The CDR3 extends over 14 amino acids. In germline, CDR1 is SGDLS, CDR2 YYNGEE. The CDR3 DNA is TGTGCCAGCAGCGTATCTACAGGGCGGGGCGAGCAGTACTTC. Protein sequence: CASSVSTGRGEQYF.